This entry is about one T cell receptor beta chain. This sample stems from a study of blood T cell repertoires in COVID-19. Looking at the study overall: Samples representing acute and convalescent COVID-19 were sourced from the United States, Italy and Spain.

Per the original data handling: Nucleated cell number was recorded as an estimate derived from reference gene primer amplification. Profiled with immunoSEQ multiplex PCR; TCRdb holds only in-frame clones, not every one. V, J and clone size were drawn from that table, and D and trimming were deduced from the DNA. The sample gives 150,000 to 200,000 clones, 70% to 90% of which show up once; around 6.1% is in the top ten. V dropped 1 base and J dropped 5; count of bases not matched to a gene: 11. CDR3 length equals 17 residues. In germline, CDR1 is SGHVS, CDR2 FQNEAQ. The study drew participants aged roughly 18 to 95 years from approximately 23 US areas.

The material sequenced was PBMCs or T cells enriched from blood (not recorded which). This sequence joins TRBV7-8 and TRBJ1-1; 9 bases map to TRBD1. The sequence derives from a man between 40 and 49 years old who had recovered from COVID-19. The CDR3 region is CASSLDVGQGKVTEAFF. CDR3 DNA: TGTGCCAGCAGCTTAGATGTCGGACAGGGGAAAGTTACTGAAGCTTTCTTT.